The 29 T cell receptor beta chains reported below all come from one sample, sequenced in a study of T cell responses to AZD1222 COVID-19 vaccine. TCRdb's copy holds only in-frame clones and misses some; the assay was immunoSEQ multiplex PCR. The sample contains about 99,000 clones, 87% of which appear only once. The specimen was peripheral blood, collected on day 0 of AZD1222 vaccination. The receptors originated from an adult in good health.

This clone was seen only once. CDR3 in amino acids: CASSVEQGGLGTLHF. The CDR3 DNA sequence: TGTGCCAGCAGCGTAGAACAGGGCGGATTGGGGACCCTCCACTTT. This chain connects TRBV9 to TRBJ1-6; a weak D match, TRBD1 (6 bases). V was clipped by 0 bases and J by 14 bases, with 18 bases between them. Germline V CDR1 and CDR2: SGDLS, YYNGEE. The CDR3 length is 15 residues.

The chain uses TRBV11-3 and TRBJ2-1, with D tentatively TRBD2 (6 bases). The CDR3 is 14 amino acids. Germline V CDR1 and CDR2: SGHNT, YENEEA. V lost 1 base and J lost 7, with 11 bases in between. CDR3 sequence: CASSLGGTQNEQFF. Here the CDR3 DNA reads TGTGCCAGCAGCTTAGGGGGGACTCAGAATGAGCAGTTCTTC.

This chain uses TRBV9 with TRBJ2-1; a possible D gene is TRBD2 (5 bases). Germline CDR1 is SGDLS and CDR2 is YYNGEE. V was clipped by 0 bases and J by 7 bases, with 11 bases between them. CDR3 size: 14 residues. In nucleotides, the CDR3 is TGTGCCAGCAGCGTAGGAAACACGGGGAATGAGCAGTTCTTC. Its protein is CASSVGNTGNEQFF.

This chain joins TRBV16 and TRBJ1-1, with D uncertain. CDR1 and CDR2 (germline): KGHSY, FQNENV. The CDR3 runs 15 residues. Trimming removed 4 bases at V and 0 bases at J, with 12 bases between. CDR3 in DNA: TGTGCCAGCAGCCCTTCCGCAGAGATGAACACTGAAGCTTTCTTT. Translating it yields CASSPSAEMNTEAFF.

This rearrangement joins TRBV5-6 to TRBJ1-2; 9 nucleotides line up with TRBD1. The length of the CDR3 is 15 residues. V gave up 4 bases and J gave up 3 bases; unmatched junction bases: 7. Germline V gene lookup returns CDR1 SGHDT and CDR2 YYEEEE. In DNA form, the CDR3 reads TGTGCCAGCAGCCCCGCCGGGACAGGGTACTATGGCTACACCTTC. Translation: CASSPAGTGYYGYTF.

The chain recombines TRBV20-1 with TRBJ2-1, with TRBD2 matching 9 bases. With V trimmed by 1 base and J by 16 bases, 5 bases remained unmatched. The germline V gene encodes CDR1 DFQATT and CDR2 SNEGSKA (reference sequence). The CDR3 is made up of 11 amino acids. The CDR3 protein is CSARVSGSIFF. The CDR3 nucleotides are TGCAGTGCTAGAGTTAGCGGGAGTATCTTCTTC.

CDR3 loop: CASSAIAGSHEQFF. CDR3 sequence (DNA): TGTGCCAGCAGCGCTATAGCGGGAAGCCATGAGCAGTTCTTC. The chain is built from TRBV9 and TRBJ2-1, with 8 bases identical to TRBD2. The CDR3 totals 14 residues. Germline V gene sequence: CDR1 SGDLS, CDR2 YYNGEE. V was pared by 3 bases and J by 8 bases, with 7 bases of the junction left unmatched.

This chain connects TRBV5-8 to TRBJ1-2; TRBD1 is a possible D gene (5 bases). The V and J ends lost 0 bases and 6 bases respectively, with 15 bases between them. Germline values: CDR1 SGHTS, CDR2 YDEGEE. There are 15 residues in the CDR3. DNA for the CDR3: TGTGCCAGCAGCTTGGCCGGAGGGGTAGCCAATGGCTACACCTTC. Its protein is CASSLAGGVANGYTF.

J is TRBJ2-7 and V is TRBV6-2 or TRBV6-3, with D unresolved. Per the germline V gene, CDR1 is MNHEY and CDR2 is SVGEGT. Trimming cost V 0 bases and J 5 bases, with 17 bases left between them. This CDR3 is built from 16 residues. CDR3 DNA: TGTGCCAGCAGTTACTCTGTCTCGCGGCAGCCCAACGAGCAGTACGTC. Translation: CASSYSVSRQPNEQYV.

The chain combines TRBV6-6 with TRBJ1-1, with TRBD1 matching over 7 bases. From germline, CDR1 is MNHNY and CDR2 SVGAGI (reference sequence). Trimming at V came to 8 bases and at J to 6 bases, leaving 12 bases not matched to a gene. The CDR3 runs 14 residues. The CDR3 region has the DNA TGTGCCAGCTTGCTAGGGGGCGAAGGTGCTGAAGCTTTCTTT. It codes for CASLLGGEGAEAFF.

The chain recombines TRBV30 with TRBJ2-1, with D perhaps TRBD1 (5 bases). This CDR3 comprises 13 residues. V was clipped by 7 bases and J by 4 bases, with 14 bases between them. The germline CDR1 and CDR2 sequences are GTSNPN and SVGIG (reference sequence). CDR3 amino acids: CASSPDSYNEQFF. DNA for the CDR3: TGTGCCTCAAGTCCAGACAGTTACAATGAGCAGTTCTTC. The variable domain in full, with the rest retrieved from reference TRBV30 and TRBJ2-1, is SQTIHQWPATLVQPVGSPLSLECTVEGTSNPNLYWYRQAAGRGLQLLFYSVGIGQISSEVPQNLSASRPQDRQFILSSKKLLLSDSGFYLCASSPDSYNEQFFGPGTRLTVL.

The rearrangement uses TRBV7-2 and TRBJ1-6; weak D call: TRBD1 (5 bases). This CDR3 has 14 residues. The V end lost 1 base, the J end lost 4 bases, and 5 bases lay between the germline ends. Germline CDR1 and CDR2: SGHTA and FQGNSA. Here the CDR3 reads CASSLEGYNSPLHF. DNA for the CDR3: TGTGCCAGCAGCTTAGAGGGGTATAATTCACCCCTCCACTTT.

Only a few counts were recorded for this clone. This chain uses TRBV4-1 with TRBJ1-4; D not certain. This CDR3 is 12 amino acids long. Germline values: CDR1 MGHRA, CDR2 YSYEKL. Between the trimmed V and J ends, which lost 0 bases and 12 bases, there was a span of 8 bases. The CDR3 coding sequence is TGCGCCAGCAGCCAAGATCCCTCGGAACTGTTTTTT. Translated, it gives CASSQDPSELFF.

The V gene is TRBV30, the J gene TRBJ2-1; 9 bases align to TRBD1. V trimming: 0 bases; J trimming: 4 bases; junction bases outside the gene matches: 4. Per germline, CDR1 GTSNPN and CDR2 SVGIG (reference sequence). The CDR3 contains 15 residues. CDR3 residues: CAWSVTGGGYNEQFF. In DNA form, the CDR3 reads TGTGCCTGGAGTGTAACAGGGGGCGGGTACAATGAGCAGTTCTTC.

This sequence joins TRBV5-4 and TRBJ2-3, with D perhaps assigned TRBD1 or TRBD2 (5 bases each). The CDR3 length is 14 residues. The V end lost 5 bases, the J end lost 6 bases, and 16 bases lay between the germline ends. Germline lookup yields CDR1 SGHNT and CDR2 YYREEE (reference sequence). The CDR3 here is CASRYRDGSDTQYF. In DNA form, the CDR3 reads TGTGCCAGCAGATACCGGGACGGCTCGGATACGCAGTATTTT. The variable domain in full, with the rest retrieved from reference TRBV5-4 and TRBJ2-3, is ETGVTQSPTHLIKTRGQQVTLRCSSQSGHNTVSWYQQALGQGPQFIFQYYREEENGRGNFPPRFSGLQFPNYSSELNVNALELDDSALYLCASRYRDGSDTQYFGPGTRLTVL.

To note about this clone: A junction boundary mismatches the germline segment, possibly from a read error. CDR3 residues: CASSADSGANVLTF. As DNA, the CDR3 is TGTGCCAGCAGTGCAGATTCTGGGGCCAACGTCCTGACTTTC. The chain uses TRBV5-1 and TRBJ2-6; D gene unclear. From germline, CDR1 is SGHRS and CDR2 YFSETQ. This CDR3 has 14 amino acids.

The rearrangement joins TRBV11-1 to TRBJ1-1, with 11 nucleotides matching TRBD1. CDR3 length: 16 amino acids. Per the germline V gene, CDR1 is SGHAT and CDR2 is FQDESV (reference sequence). V gave up 6 bases and J gave up 6 bases; unmatched junction bases: 12. CDR3: CASRSGQGAHVAEAFF. The CDR3 nucleotides are TGTGCCAGCAGATCTGGACAGGGGGCTCATGTAGCTGAAGCTTTCTTT.

The rearrangement links TRBV5-4 to TRBJ1-6, with D unresolved. Trimming cost V 0 bases and J 2 bases, with 9 bases left between them. CDR3 length equals 16 residues. Per germline, CDR1 SGHNT and CDR2 YYREEE (reference sequence). The CDR3 reads CASSLGGRAYNSPLHF. In DNA, the CDR3 is TGTGCCAGCAGCTTGGGAGGGCGCGCCTATAATTCACCCCTCCACTTT.

This rearrangement joins TRBV25-1 to TRBJ1-2; 7 nucleotides match TRBD1. The CDR3 has 13 amino acids. CDR1 and CDR2 from the germline V gene are MGHDK and SYGVNS. V shed 2 bases, J shed 7 bases, and the junction held 4 bases outside the gene matches. CDR3 bases: TGTGCCAGCAGTGAACAGGGGGTGAGTGGCTACACCTTC. This sequence encodes CASSEQGVSGYTF.

The chain employs TRBV19 and TRBJ1-5; D gene uncertain. Germline lookup yields CDR1 LNHDA and CDR2 SQIVND (reference sequence). The CDR3 has 13 residues. V was clipped by 9 bases and J by 2 bases, with 11 bases between them. The CDR3 sequence: CASKQRGNQPQHF. CDR3 nucleotides: TGTGCCAGCAAACAGAGGGGCAATCAGCCCCAGCATTTT.

This chain uses TRBV7-9 with TRBJ1-4, with TRBD1 as a possible D gene (5 bases). The germline CDR1 and CDR2 sequences are SEHNR and FQNEAQ (reference sequence). The CDR3 extends over 16 amino acids. Between the trimmed V and J ends, which lost 1 base and 0 bases, there was a span of 9 bases. CDR3 residues: CASSLVGGPTNEKLFF. Written as DNA, the CDR3 is TGTGCCAGCAGCTTAGTCGGGGGACCAACTAATGAAAAACTGTTTTTT. Full variable domain (remainder filled in from reference TRBV7-9 and TRBJ1-4): DTGVSQNPRHKITKRGQNVTFRCDPISEHNRLYWYRQTLGQGPEFLTYFQNEAQLEKSRLLSDRFSAERPKGSFSTLEIQRTEQGDSAMYLCASSLVGGPTNEKLFFGSGTQLSVL.

The table lists this clone with a count of one. The chain uses TRBV20-1 and TRBJ2-1, with D perhaps matching TRBD1 or TRBD2 (5 bases each). CDR3 length equals 13 residues. Germline V CDR1 and CDR2: DFQATT, SNEGSKA (reference sequence). With 3 bases removed from V and 7 bases from J, the gap between germline ends came to 13 bases. CDR3 nucleotides: TGCAGTGCTAGTTTCTGGGGGACGAATGAGCAGTTCTTC. Residues: CSASFWGTNEQFF.

The chain has TRBV29-1 and TRBJ1-1, with unresolved D. CDR1 and CDR2 (germline): SQVTM, ANQGSEA. CDR3 length: 13 residues. Trimming removed 7 bases from V and 1 base from J, with 13 bases in between. The CDR3 DNA follows: TGCAGCGCGACCTCTCCACCGAACACTGAAGCTTTCTTT. Translation: CSATSPPNTEAFF.

The sample holds a few counts of this clone. One end of the junction fails to match germline, which may point to a read error. This chain uses TRBV5-1 with TRBJ2-3; D call uncertain. The CDR3 runs 14 residues. The germline gives CDR1 SGHRS, CDR2 YFSETQ. The CDR3 DNA reads as TGTGCCAGCAGCTTAACTAACCCCACAGATACGCAGTATTTT. Its protein is CASSLTNPTDTQYF. Looking up the rest from reference TRBV5-1 and TRBJ2-3 gives the full variable domain: KAGVTQTPRYLIKTRGQQVTLSCSPISGHRSVSWYQQTPGQGLQFLFEYFSETQRNKGNFPGRFSGRQFSNSRSEMNVSTLELGDSALYLCASSLTNPTDTQYFGPGTRLTVL.

The CDR3 sequence is CASSQEQGEPQHF. For the CDR3, the DNA is TGCGCCAGCAGCCAAGAACAGGGGGAGCCCCAGCATTTT. The V gene is TRBV4-3, the J gene TRBJ1-5, with 8 bases lining up with TRBD1. The CDR3 length is 13 residues. Germline trimming cut 0 bases from V and 8 bases from J; bases unmatched to any gene: 0. Germline V gives CDR1 LGHNA, CDR2 YSLEER.

This chain connects TRBV9 to TRBJ1-2; tentatively, D is TRBD1 (5 bases). Germline loops: CDR1 SGDLS, CDR2 YYNGEE. V was shortened by 0 bases and J by 4 bases, with 10 bases between the two germline ends. CDR3 length: 14 amino acids. CDR3 nucleotide sequence: TGTGCCAGCAGCGTAGAAACAGGCCGCTATGGCTACACCTTC. Translated, it gives CASSVETGRYGYTF.

Comments on this clone: One end of the junction varies from germline; a read error may be responsible. This sequence joins TRBV5-1 and TRBJ2-3; D is unresolved. Germline V gene data show CDR1 as SGHRS and CDR2 as YFSETQ. CDR3 length: 13 residues. The CDR3 is CASRPTPRDTQYF. CDR3 DNA sequence: TGTGCCAGCAGACCTACCCCCCGGGATACGCAGTATTTT.

The chain uses TRBV19 and TRBJ1-5; a possible D gene is TRBD1 (6 bases). The CDR3 is 14 amino acids. Germline CDR1 reads LNHDA; CDR2 reads SQIVND (reference sequence). The V gene lost 6 bases and the J gene lost 4 bases, with 13 bases spanning the gap. The CDR3 coding sequence is TGTGCCAGTAGGCCGGACAGCTATAATCAGCCCCAGCATTTT. Amino acid sequence: CASRPDSYNQPQHF.

V is TRBV3-1 (or the pseudogene TRBV3-2) and J is TRBJ1-2, with TRBD1 identical over 8 bases. Per the germline V gene, CDR1 is LGHDT and CDR2 is YNNKEL (reference sequence). The CDR3 spans 15 residues. V shed 1 base and J 4 bases; nucleotides not matched to a gene: 5. CDR3 DNA sequence: TGTGCCAGCAGCCAAGGGACAGGGTTGGTCTATGGCTACACCTTC. This translates into CASSQGTGLVYGYTF.